Below are 28 T cell receptor beta chains sequenced from a single sample in a study of Ad26.COV2.S vaccination and SARS-CoV-2 variants. Treatment denoted: roughly 20 received Ad26.COV2.S at low or high dose, single or two shots; 5 received placebo; per-sample allocation not given. Sampling occurred on day 63 after the first vaccine or placebo injection. Sequenced by immunoSEQ multiplex PCR; TCRdb stores in-frame clones only, minus some. The profile covers 410,000 or so clones, with about 93% appearing a single time and roughly an eighth taken by the ten largest. The sequenced sample was peripheral blood, obtained in a trial of Ad26.COV2.S vaccine versus placebo. These receptors originate from a person between 18 and 59 years old who received the Ad26.COV2.S COVID-19 vaccine or a placebo.

This chain joins TRBV11-2 and TRBJ2-5; 11 bases map to TRBD1. The CDR3 spans 15 residues. The germline CDR1 and CDR2 sequences are SGHAT and FQNNGV. The ends lost 4 bases at V and 9 bases at J; junction bases unmatched: 10. The CDR3 DNA reads as TGTGCCAGCAGCTCGGGACAGGGGGGGGAAGGGTCCCAGTACTTC. As protein: CASSSGQGGEGSQYF.

This chain links TRBV15 with TRBJ2-5; TRBD2 matches at 8 bases. Germline CDR1 and CDR2: LNHNV and YYDKDF (reference sequence). There are 17 residues in the CDR3. V shed 0 bases, J shed 5 bases, and the junction held 11 bases outside the gene matches. CDR3 loop: CATSRDAPGGRKETQYF. The DNA for the CDR3 is TGTGCCACCAGCAGAGACGCCCCGGGGGGGCGCAAGGAGACCCAGTACTTC.

This CDR3 is CASSLGFNQPQHF. CDR3 nucleotides: TGTGCCAGCAGTCTCGGATTCAATCAGCCCCAGCATTTT. The chain employs TRBV12-3 or TRBV12-4 and TRBJ1-5; D not resolved. Deletions cut 5 bases from V and 3 bases from J, with 8 bases between. This CDR3 contains 13 residues.

This chain connects TRBV28 to TRBJ1-6, with D uncertain. The germline V gene has CDR1 MDHEN and CDR2 SYDVKM. V gave up 5 bases and J gave up 9 bases, with 11 bases separating them. This CDR3 is built from 13 residues. The CDR3 loop is CASSPPSGSPLHF. In nucleotides, the CDR3 is TGTGCCAGCAGTCCACCCAGTGGTTCACCCCTCCACTTT.

V is TRBV11-1 and J is TRBJ2-7, with TRBD1 as a possible D gene (6 bases). V was trimmed by 5 bases and J by 0 bases, leaving 17 bases between them. The germline CDR1 and CDR2 sequences are SGHAT and FQDESV (reference sequence). The CDR3 totals 16 residues. The DNA for the CDR3 is TGTGCCAGCAGCGTGGGACACAGAATATCCTCCTACGAGCAGTACTTC. Amino acid sequence: CASSVGHRISSYEQYF.

This rearrangement joins TRBV6-5 to TRBJ1-5; D is possibly TRBD1 (6 bases). The V end lost 4 bases, the J end lost 7 bases, and 14 bases lay between the germline ends. This CDR3 is built from 14 residues. CDR1 MNHEY and CDR2 SVGAGI come from the germline V gene. CDR3 sequence reads: CASSFTGLGQPQHF. DNA of the CDR3: TGTGCCAGCAGTTTCACAGGGTTAGGGCAGCCCCAGCATTTT.

The chain has TRBV6-5 and TRBJ2-5; possible D gene TRBD1, 6 bases. Trimming left V 7 bases short and J 2 bases short, with 14 bases between. The germline gives CDR1 MNHEY, CDR2 SVGAGI. This CDR3 contains 14 residues. As DNA, the CDR3 is TGTGCCAGCACCAACGGACAGCTACAAGAGACCCAGTACTTC. Protein sequence: CASTNGQLQETQYF.

This chain uses TRBV6-6 with TRBJ2-7; D may be TRBD1 (5 bases). CDR1 MNHNY and CDR2 SVGAGI come from the germline V gene (reference sequence). The V end lost 5 bases, the J end lost 1 base, and 12 bases lay between the germline ends. CDR3 length: 14 residues. CDR3 region: CASSPDITSYEQYF. The DNA for the CDR3 is TGTGCCAGCAGTCCGGACATAACTTCCTACGAGCAGTACTTC.

Here the CDR3 reads CARSPGLEPQHF. For the CDR3, the DNA is TGTGCCAGAAGTCCAGGGCTTGAGCCCCAGCATTTT. The J gene is TRBJ1-5, the V gene TRBV5-3; D is perhaps TRBD1 (5 bases). TRBV5-3 is reported as an ORF; its role is uncertain. V was pared by 5 bases and J by 8 bases, with 11 bases between. This CDR3 is 12 amino acids long.

The V and J genes are TRBV7-3 and TRBJ2-3; perhaps TRBD1 as D (6 bases). Germline CDR1 is SGHTA and CDR2 is FQGTGA. V lost 5 bases to trimming and J lost 1 base, with 16 bases between them. The CDR3 loop spans 16 amino acids. The DNA for the CDR3 is TGTGCCAGCAGCCCCACCACAGGGTTGGGCACAGATACGCAGTATTTT. As protein: CASSPTTGLGTDTQYF. Using reference TRBV7-3 and TRBJ2-3 for the parts outside the CDR3, the full variable domain is GAGVSQTPSNKVTEKGKYVELRCDPISGHTALYWYRQSLGQGPEFLIYFQGTGAADDSGLPNDRFFAVRPEGSVSTLKIQRTERGDSAVYLCASSPTTGLGTDTQYFGPGTRLTVL.

The chain combines TRBV7-9 with TRBJ2-7, with 8 positions matching TRBD2. The CDR3 runs to 14 residues. V lost 1 base and J lost 5; bases outside the gene matches: 4. CDR1 and CDR2 (germline): SEHNR, FQNEAQ (reference sequence). The CDR3 sequence is CASSLEAGEDEQYF. The DNA of the CDR3 is TGTGCCAGCAGCTTAGAAGCGGGAGAAGACGAGCAGTACTTC.

The chain uses TRBV5-1 and TRBJ2-1; 10 nucleotides match TRBD2. Germline-derived CDR1 and CDR2 are SGHRS and YFSETQ. J was trimmed by 7 bases and V by 7 bases; bases with no gene match: 11. The CDR3 covers 15 residues. The CDR3 DNA reads TGCGCCAGCTCTAAGTCTAGCGGGAGTGTAAATGAGCAGTTCTTC. It codes for CASSKSSGSVNEQFF.

This chain connects TRBV4-3 to TRBJ1-5; no firm D call. Germline lookup yields CDR1 LGHNA and CDR2 YSLEER. V was shortened by 0 bases and J by 4 bases, with 13 bases between the two germline ends. This CDR3 spans 16 amino acids. CDR3 loop: CASSQDRAGQNQPQHF. Written as DNA, the CDR3 is TGCGCCAGCAGCCAAGATCGGGCGGGTCAAAATCAGCCCCAGCATTTT.

The chain links TRBV11-1 to TRBJ2-2; D gene ambiguous. V lost 2 bases and J 1 base, leaving 2 bases between the germline ends. Per the germline V gene, CDR1 is SGHAT and CDR2 is FQDESV (reference sequence). CDR3 length equals 13 residues. The CDR3 reads CASSLLNTGELFF. CDR3 DNA sequence: TGTGCCAGCAGCTTACTGAACACCGGGGAGCTGTTTTTT.

The V gene is TRBV5-1, the J gene TRBJ2-3, with 7 nucleotides matching TRBD2. Per germline, CDR1 SGHRS and CDR2 YFSETQ. The V segment lost 2 bases and the J segment 1 base; nucleotides outside the gene matches: 16. The CDR3 is 19 residues long. The CDR3 loop is CASSFNRTSVPLGTDTQYF. The CDR3, as DNA: TGCGCCAGCAGCTTCAACCGGACTAGTGTGCCTCTTGGCACAGATACGCAGTATTTT.

The V call is TRBV6-5, the J call TRBJ1-4, with no clear D. Germline V CDR1 and CDR2: MNHEY, SVGAGI. The V end lost 6 bases, the J end lost 0 bases, and 8 bases lay between the germline ends. This CDR3 is 14 amino acids long. CDR3 amino acids: CASSSSATNEKLFF. CDR3 bases: TGTGCCAGCAGCAGTTCTGCAACTAATGAAAAACTGTTTTTT.

In its sample, this clone was seen once. The chain joins TRBV5-1 to TRBJ1-1; D is undetermined. This CDR3 is 13 amino acids long. Per germline, CDR1 SGHRS and CDR2 YFSETQ. The V end was cut by 3 bases, the J end by 0 bases, with 6 bases between. The CDR3 is CASSSTLNTEAFF. CDR3 DNA: TGCGCCAGCAGCTCGACCTTGAACACTGAAGCTTTCTTT.

The chain combines TRBV10-3 with TRBJ2-2; D possibly corresponds to TRBD2 (7 bases). The germline V gene has CDR1 ENHRY and CDR2 SYGVKD. This CDR3 is built from 17 residues. The V end lost 4 bases, the J end lost 3 bases, and 18 bases lay between the germline ends. CDR3 DNA: TGTGCCATCAGTGGGGGGGCCGGCGGGAGCGACACCGGGGAGCTGTTTTTT. Translating gives CAISGGAGGSDTGELFF.

The V and J genes are TRBV4-1 and TRBJ1-1; possible D gene TRBD1, 5 bases. Germline loops: CDR1 MGHRA, CDR2 YSYEKL. This CDR3 comprises 15 residues. V dropped 0 bases and J dropped 1 base, with 9 bases sitting between them. The CDR3 reads CASSQDETANTEAFF. DNA for the CDR3: TGCGCCAGCAGCCAAGATGAGACAGCGAACACTGAAGCTTTCTTT.

The rearrangement uses TRBV5-4 and TRBJ1-2, with 7 bases lining up with TRBD1. Trimming took 3 bases from V and 8 from J; bases not matched to a gene: 4. The CDR3 length is 12 residues. The germline V gene has CDR1 SGHNT and CDR2 YYREEE (reference sequence). DNA of the CDR3: TGTGCCAGCAGCTATAGGACAGGAGGCTACACCTTC. Its protein product is CASSYRTGGYTF.

The chain carries TRBV10-3 and TRBJ1-3, with D maybe TRBD1 (5 bases). Trimming left V 5 bases short and J 0 bases short, with 8 bases between. The CDR3 has 14 residues. Germline CDR1 and CDR2: ENHRY and SYGVKD. DNA of the CDR3: TGTGCCATCAGTCCGGACATCTCTGGAAACACCATATATTTT. This sequence encodes CAISPDISGNTIYF.

The V call is TRBV19, the J call TRBJ2-5; the D gene is possibly TRBD2 (5 bases). V was trimmed by 1 base and J by 5 bases, leaving 8 bases between them. There are 13 residues in the CDR3. Germline lookup yields CDR1 LNHDA and CDR2 SQIVND (reference sequence). CDR3 sequence (DNA): TGTGCCAGTAGTATAGCTAGCCGCGAGACCCAGTACTTC. It is translated as CASSIASRETQYF.

J is TRBJ1-6 and V is TRBV4-3; D is ambiguous. V dropped 3 bases and J dropped 0 bases, with 6 bases sitting between them. The CDR3 is made up of 15 amino acids. Germline V gene sequence: CDR1 LGHNA, CDR2 YSLEER. Written as DNA, the CDR3 is TGCGCCAGCAGCCAGGTTCGCTCCTATAATTCACCCCTCCACTTT. Residues: CASSQVRSYNSPLHF.

Here the CDR3 reads CASSQERWDITYEQYF. Here the CDR3 DNA reads TGTGCCAGCAGCCAAGAGAGGTGGGACATAACCTACGAGCAGTACTTC. V usage is TRBV3-1 (or the pseudogene TRBV3-2) and J usage is TRBJ2-7, with D maybe TRBD1 (6 bases). The germline V gene has CDR1 LGHDT and CDR2 YNNKEL (reference sequence). V lost 0 bases to trimming and J lost 2 bases, with 14 bases between them. The CDR3 runs 16 residues.

The chain has TRBV15 and TRBJ2-3; 13 bases map to TRBD2. V shed 1 base, J shed 7 bases, and the junction held 11 bases outside the gene matches. The CDR3 contains 18 residues. Germline CDR1 is LNHNV and CDR2 is YYDKDF (reference sequence). For the CDR3, the DNA is TGTGCCACCAGCAGAGTTTTTCCGGGACTAGCGGGAAACTATACGCAGTATTTT. Protein product: CATSRVFPGLAGNYTQYF.

The CDR3 loop is CASSPSGRSNNEQFF. CDR3 DNA sequence: TGTGCCAGCAGCCCTAGCGGGAGGTCAAACAATGAGCAGTTCTTC. The chain combines TRBV7-3 with TRBJ2-1, with 11 bases lining up with TRBD2. After removal of 5 bases from V and 5 bases from J, the junction contained 5 bases not matched to a gene. The CDR3 consists of 15 residues. Germline V CDR1 and CDR2: SGHTA, FQGTGA.

J is TRBJ2-1 and V is TRBV9; 14 bases are a match to TRBD2. The CDR3 runs 19 residues. V dropped 1 base and J dropped 3; count of bases not matched to a gene: 9. Germline CDR1 reads SGDLS; CDR2 reads YYNGEE. The CDR3, as DNA: TGTGCCAGCAGCGTAACGGGACTAGCGGGAGTTTCGAGCTACAATGAGCAGTTCTTC. This encodes CASSVTGLAGVSSYNEQFF.

The chain combines TRBV27 with TRBJ1-5; D is possibly TRBD1 (6 bases). Per germline, CDR1 MNHEY and CDR2 SMNVEV (reference sequence). The CDR3 runs to 15 residues. V dropped 2 bases and J dropped 6 bases, with 14 bases sitting between them. The CDR3 spells CASSLNQDSIQPQHF. The CDR3 DNA reads as TGTGCCAGCAGTTTAAATCAGGACAGTATTCAGCCCCAGCATTTT.